Following are 20 T cell receptor beta chains from one sample sequenced in a study of T-cell memory formation after mild COVID-19 (dated by TCRdb to the early 2020s). Receptor libraries were prepared by 5' RACE. The sequencing machine was an Illumina NovaSeq 6000. In-frame beta chains were kept once TCRdb had trimmed the public reads at Q25 with fastp and called clones with MiXCR. CDR3 protein sequences are deduplicated, and each keeps its most common genes and DNA. The sample table contains 430,000 or so distinct CDR3 sequences; only one count was recorded for about 23% of them. The leading ten clones occupy roughly an eighth of the sample. Specimen: PBMCs or a T cell subset sorted from them (not recorded which). The source is an adult woman who had mild COVID-19 (a few samples of this study predate the infection). The sample titles of this study are shuffled in the database, so cell type and time point are left out; the donor was told from shared clones.

This clonotype appeared many times. This chain uses TRBV12-3 or TRBV12-4 with TRBJ1-1, with a weak D call TRBD1 (6 bases). V gave up 6 bases and J gave up 1 base, with 12 bases separating them. The CDR3 length is 14 residues. CDR3 in DNA: TGTGCCAGCAGCGGGGGGGCAGCGAACACTGAAGCTTTCTTT. It codes for CASSGGAANTEAFF.

In this sample, this clonotype turned up a few times. The chain combines TRBV4-3 with TRBJ2-7; 8 bases map to TRBD2. Germline V lookup: CDR1 LGHNA, CDR2 YSLEER. J gave up 5 bases and V 1 base, and 10 bases lay outside the gene matches. The CDR3 has 16 residues. The chain's CDR3 is CASSQALGGTRDEQYF. The CDR3 DNA reads as TGCGCCAGCAGCCAAGCCTTGGGGGGGACTAGGGACGAGCAGTACTTC.

The chain couples TRBV20-1 to TRBJ2-3, with 7 bases identical to TRBD2. The germline V gene has CDR1 DFQATT and CDR2 SNEGSKA (reference sequence). CDR3 length: 16 residues. The V and J ends lost 3 bases and 6 bases, in that order; junction bases with no gene match: 15. The CDR3 DNA follows: TGCAGTGCTAGGGGTGCGGGGGTCCCGAGGAGCGATACGCAGTATTTT. Encoded protein: CSARGAGVPRSDTQYF.

The chain links TRBV5-4 to TRBJ1-6; D not resolved. From germline, CDR1 is SGHNT and CDR2 YYREEE (reference sequence). The germline V and J ends were trimmed by 4 bases and 2 bases, with 7 bases remaining between them. CDR3 length: 14 residues. The CDR3 sequence: CASSPDAYNSPLHF. The CDR3 bases are TGTGCCAGCAGCCCAGATGCCTATAATTCACCCCTCCACTTT.

J is TRBJ2-1 and V is TRBV24-1; D is uncertain. Germline lookup yields CDR1 KGHDR and CDR2 SFDVKD. The CDR3 has 14 amino acids. V dropped 3 bases and J dropped 2 bases, with 7 bases sitting between them. DNA for the CDR3: TGTGCCACCAGTGATGGTGGAGCCTACAATGAGCAGTTCTTC. Translation gives CATSDGGAYNEQFF.

J is TRBJ1-1 and V is TRBV7-2; 9 nucleotides match TRBD1. This CDR3 has 15 residues. Germline lookup yields CDR1 SGHTA and CDR2 FQGNSA. V lost 5 bases, J lost 5 bases, and 9 bases stayed unmatched. CDR3 sequence reads: CASSLQTGGVTEAFF. CDR3 sequence (DNA): TGTGCCAGCAGCCTCCAGACAGGGGGTGTGACTGAAGCTTTCTTT.

This clonotype was seen a few times. The genes are TRBV12-3 or TRBV12-4 and TRBJ2-3; possible D gene TRBD2, 7 bases. CDR3 length equals 14 residues. Trimming shortened V by 6 bases and J by 4 bases, and 14 bases separated the two germline ends. The CDR3 coding sequence is TGTGCCAGCAGCTGGACTAGGGGGGCAGATACGCAGTATTTT. It yields the protein CASSWTRGADTQYF.

The V and J genes are TRBV29-1 and TRBJ1-1; D unresolved. The CDR3 runs 12 residues. Germline V CDR1 and CDR2: SQVTM, ANQGSEA. Trimming took 6 bases from V and 0 from J, leaving 8 bases between them. Here the CDR3 reads CSVELMNTEAFF. CDR3 bases: TGCAGCGTAGAACTCATGAACACTGAAGCTTTCTTT.

The rearrangement links TRBV6-5 to TRBJ2-2; D unresolved. From germline, CDR1 is MNHEY and CDR2 SVGAGI. CDR3 length equals 15 residues. V was clipped by 0 bases and J by 6 bases, with 11 bases between them. The CDR3 bases are TGTGCCAGCAGTTACTCTCGTAGAGGCGCCGGGGAGCTGTTTTTT. It encodes CASSYSRRGAGELFF.

The chain recombines TRBV12-3 or TRBV12-4 with TRBJ1-2, with D hard to call. The CDR3 runs to 14 residues. The V end lost 7 bases, the J end lost 5 bases, and 17 bases lay between the germline ends. The DNA of the CDR3 is TGTGCCAGCACCGCGCGGGTGATGGGGTATGGCTACACCTTC. Translating gives CASTARVMGYGYTF.

J is TRBJ2-1 and V is TRBV20-1, with 9 positions matching TRBD2. There are 14 residues in the CDR3. The junction had 8 bases not matched to a gene; V was cut back by 5 bases and J by 6 bases. Germline-derived CDR1 and CDR2 are DFQATT and SNEGSKA (reference sequence). CDR3 sequence (DNA): TGCAGTGCTCCTACGGGACTAGCTCGCAATGAGCAGTTCTTC. As protein: CSAPTGLARNEQFF.

Ten or more counts support this clonotype. The chain combines TRBV7-2 with TRBJ1-1; D might be TRBD1 (5 bases). The V gene's germline CDR1 is SGHTA and CDR2 FQGNSA. The CDR3 loop spans 13 amino acids. The V end lost 6 bases, the J end lost 2 bases, and 10 bases lay between the germline ends. This CDR3 is CASRRGDNTEAFF. Here the CDR3 DNA reads TGTGCCAGCAGGAGAGGGGACAACACTGAAGCTTTCTTT.

The chain is built from TRBV20-1 and TRBJ2-3, with D uncertain. Trimming stripped 7 bases from V and 5 bases from J, with 10 bases between. The germline V gene encodes CDR1 DFQATT and CDR2 SNEGSKA (reference sequence). The CDR3 is made up of 11 amino acids. CDR3 DNA: TGCAGTGTACGCGGCCTAGATACGCAGTATTTT. Residues: CSVRGLDTQYF.

The rearrangement links TRBV24-1 to TRBJ2-5, with 8 positions matching TRBD1. J lost 1 base, V lost 4 bases, and 4 bases had no gene match. Per the germline V gene, CDR1 is KGHDR and CDR2 is SFDVKD. The CDR3 covers 15 residues. CDR3 nucleotides: TGTGCCACCAGTGACTACAGGGGGACCCAAGAGACCCAGTACTTC. Encoded protein: CATSDYRGTQETQYF.

This clonotype was counted only a few times. This chain links TRBV11-2 with TRBJ2-1; either TRBD1 or TRBD2 may fit D (6 bases each). Germline CDR1 is SGHAT and CDR2 is FQNNGV. The germline V and J ends were trimmed by 1 base and 16 bases, with 14 bases remaining between them. The CDR3 has 12 amino acids. DNA of the CDR3: TGTGCCAGCAGCTTAGCGGGGGCCGGGCTATTCTTC. Translated: CASSLAGAGLFF. The whole variable domain, remainder taken from reference TRBV11-2 and TRBJ2-1, is EAGVAQSPRYKIIEKRQSVAFWCNPISGHATLYWYQQILGQGPKLLIQFQNNGVVDDSQLPKDRFSAERLKGVDSTLKIQPAKLEDSAVYLCASSLAGAGLFFGPGTRLTVL.

The chain is built from TRBV27 and TRBJ2-7, with a weak D call TRBD1 (6 bases). The CDR3 runs to 15 residues. Deletions cut 5 bases from V and 3 bases from J, with 17 bases between. Germline lookup yields CDR1 MNHEY and CDR2 SMNVEV (reference sequence). CDR3: CASSDDRRKVYEQYF. Here the CDR3 DNA reads TGTGCCAGCAGTGACGACAGGAGGAAAGTCTACGAGCAGTACTTC.

This clonotype has more than one count but fewer than ten. The CDR3 region is CATSIRGGYSTDTQYF. In DNA form, the CDR3 reads TGTGCCACCAGCATACGGGGGGGATATAGCACAGATACGCAGTATTTT. The V gene is TRBV24-1, the J gene TRBJ2-3; 8 bases are a match to TRBD2. Germline V gene lookup returns CDR1 KGHDR and CDR2 SFDVKD. Trimming at V came to 7 bases and at J to 0 bases, leaving 8 bases not matched to a gene. The CDR3 runs to 16 residues.

This clonotype turned up a few times. The J gene is TRBJ2-5, the V gene TRBV5-1, with D possibly matching TRBD1 (6 bases). Per the germline V gene, CDR1 is SGHRS and CDR2 is YFSETQ. CDR3 length: 14 residues. Trimming stripped 3 bases from V and 2 bases from J, with 11 bases between. The CDR3 is CASSYSGTQETQYF. CDR3 coding DNA: TGCGCCAGCAGCTACTCCGGGACACAAGAGACCCAGTACTTC.

The CDR3 here is CASSTTGLADNEQFF. The CDR3 nucleotides are TGTGCCAGCAGCACCACGGGACTAGCGGACAATGAGCAGTTCTTC. This chain links TRBV5-5 with TRBJ2-1; 11 nucleotides agree with TRBD2. With 4 bases clipped from V and 5 bases from J, the junction kept 5 bases outside the gene matches. CDR3 length: 15 amino acids. The germline CDR1 and CDR2 sequences are SGHKS and YYEKEE (reference sequence).

The chain has TRBV20-1 and TRBJ2-7; 7 positions agree with TRBD2. There are 12 residues in the CDR3. Germline V gene data show CDR1 as DFQATT and CDR2 as SNEGSKA (reference sequence). V lost 6 bases to trimming and J lost 2 bases; unmatched junction nucleotides: 4. CDR3 sequence (DNA): TGCAGTGCCAGGGACTACCCCTACGAGCAGTACTTC. The encoded protein is CSARDYPYEQYF.